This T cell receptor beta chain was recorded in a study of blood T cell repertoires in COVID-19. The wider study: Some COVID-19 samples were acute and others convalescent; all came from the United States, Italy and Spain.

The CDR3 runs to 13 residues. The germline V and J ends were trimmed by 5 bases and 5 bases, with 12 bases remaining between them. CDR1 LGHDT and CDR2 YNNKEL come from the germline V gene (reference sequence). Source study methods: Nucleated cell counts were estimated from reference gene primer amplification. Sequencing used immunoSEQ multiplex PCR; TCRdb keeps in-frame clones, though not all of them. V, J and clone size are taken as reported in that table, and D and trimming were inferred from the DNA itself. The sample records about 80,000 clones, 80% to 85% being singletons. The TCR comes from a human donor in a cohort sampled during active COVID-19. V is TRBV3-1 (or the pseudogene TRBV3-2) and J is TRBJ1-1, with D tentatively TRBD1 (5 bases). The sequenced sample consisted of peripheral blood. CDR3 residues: CASSIKGWTEAFF. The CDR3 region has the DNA TGTGCCAGCAGCATCAAGGGGTGGACTGAAGCTTTCTTT.